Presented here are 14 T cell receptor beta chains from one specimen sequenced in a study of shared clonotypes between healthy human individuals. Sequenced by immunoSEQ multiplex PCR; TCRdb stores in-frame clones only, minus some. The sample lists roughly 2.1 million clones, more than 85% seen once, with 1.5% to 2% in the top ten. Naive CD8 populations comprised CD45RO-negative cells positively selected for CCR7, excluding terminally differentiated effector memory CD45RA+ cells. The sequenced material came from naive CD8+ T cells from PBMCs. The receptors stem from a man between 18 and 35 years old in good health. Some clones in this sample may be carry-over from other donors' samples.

Here the CDR3 DNA reads TGTGCCATCAGTGATGGGGGGGCCGGGGAGCTGTTTTTT. It codes for CAISDGGAGELFF. The V and J genes are TRBV10-3 and TRBJ2-2, with TRBD2 identical over 7 bases. Trimming at V came to 3 bases and at J to 6 bases, leaving 1 base not matched to a gene. CDR1 and CDR2 from the germline V gene are ENHRY and SYGVKD. This CDR3 spans 13 amino acids.

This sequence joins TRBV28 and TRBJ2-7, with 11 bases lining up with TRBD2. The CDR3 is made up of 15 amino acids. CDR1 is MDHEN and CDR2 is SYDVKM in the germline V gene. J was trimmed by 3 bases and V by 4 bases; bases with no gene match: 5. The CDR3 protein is CASSWGTSGHYEQYF. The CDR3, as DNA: TGTGCCAGCAGTTGGGGGACTAGCGGCCACTACGAGCAGTACTTC.

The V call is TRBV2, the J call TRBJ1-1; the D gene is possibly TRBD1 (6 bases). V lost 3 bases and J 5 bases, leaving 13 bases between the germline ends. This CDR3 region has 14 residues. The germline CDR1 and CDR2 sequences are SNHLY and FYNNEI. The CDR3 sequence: CASSEVRGATEAFF. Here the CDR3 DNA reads TGTGCCAGCAGTGAGGTCAGGGGAGCAACTGAAGCTTTCTTT.

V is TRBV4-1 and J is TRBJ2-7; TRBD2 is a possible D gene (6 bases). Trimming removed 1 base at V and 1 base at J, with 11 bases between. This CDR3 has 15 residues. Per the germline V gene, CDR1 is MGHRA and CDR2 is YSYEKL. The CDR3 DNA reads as TGCGCCAGCAGCCAAGCGGGGGTATCATCCTACGAGCAGTACTTC. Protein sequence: CASSQAGVSSYEQYF.

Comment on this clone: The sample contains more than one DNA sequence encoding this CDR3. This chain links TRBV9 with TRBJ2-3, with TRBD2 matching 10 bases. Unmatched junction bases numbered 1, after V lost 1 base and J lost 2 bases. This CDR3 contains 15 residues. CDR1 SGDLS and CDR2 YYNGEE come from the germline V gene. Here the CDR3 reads CASSVSGRATDTQYF. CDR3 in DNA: TGTGCCAGCAGCGTAAGCGGGAGGGCCACAGATACGCAGTATTTT.

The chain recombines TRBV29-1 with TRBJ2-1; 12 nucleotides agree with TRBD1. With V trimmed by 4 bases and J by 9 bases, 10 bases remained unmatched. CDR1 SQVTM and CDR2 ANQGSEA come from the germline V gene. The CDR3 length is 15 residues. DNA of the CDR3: TGCAGCGTTGGATACCGGGACAGGGGGCGCTTTGAGCAGTTCTTC. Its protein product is CSVGYRDRGRFEQFF.

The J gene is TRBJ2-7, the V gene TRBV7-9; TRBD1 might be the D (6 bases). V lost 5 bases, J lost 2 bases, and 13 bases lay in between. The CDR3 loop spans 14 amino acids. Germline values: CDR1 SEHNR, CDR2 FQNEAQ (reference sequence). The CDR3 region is CASSSRWTAYEQYF. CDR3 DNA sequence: TGTGCCAGCAGCAGCCGGTGGACAGCCTACGAGCAGTACTTC.

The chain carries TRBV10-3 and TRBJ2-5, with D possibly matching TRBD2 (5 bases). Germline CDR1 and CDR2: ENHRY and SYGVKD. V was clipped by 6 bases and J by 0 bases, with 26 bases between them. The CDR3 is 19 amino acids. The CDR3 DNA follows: TGTGCCATCAGCACATACCGGGATTCGGACCCTTTGTACCAAGAGACCCAGTACTTC. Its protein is CAISTYRDSDPLYQETQYF.

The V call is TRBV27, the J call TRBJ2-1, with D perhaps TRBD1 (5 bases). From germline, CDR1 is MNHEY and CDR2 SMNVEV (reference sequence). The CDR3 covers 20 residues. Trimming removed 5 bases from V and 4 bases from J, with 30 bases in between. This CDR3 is CASSIPSMVGVTAAYNEQFF. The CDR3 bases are TGTGCCAGCAGTATCCCGTCGATGGTAGGGGTCACCGCGGCTTACAATGAGCAGTTCTTC.

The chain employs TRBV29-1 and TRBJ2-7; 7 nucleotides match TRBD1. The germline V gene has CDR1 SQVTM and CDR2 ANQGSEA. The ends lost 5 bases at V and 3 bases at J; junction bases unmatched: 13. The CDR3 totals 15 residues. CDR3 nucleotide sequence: TGCAGCGTTCCGAGAGGAGACAGGGCATACTACGAGCAGTACTTC. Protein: CSVPRGDRAYYEQYF.

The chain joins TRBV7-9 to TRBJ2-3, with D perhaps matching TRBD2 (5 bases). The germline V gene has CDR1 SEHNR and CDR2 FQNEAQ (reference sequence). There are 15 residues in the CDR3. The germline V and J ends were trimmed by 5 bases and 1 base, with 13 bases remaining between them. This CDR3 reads CASSQRVLGTDTQYF. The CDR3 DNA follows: TGTGCCAGCAGCCAGAGGGTTCTGGGCACAGATACGCAGTATTTT. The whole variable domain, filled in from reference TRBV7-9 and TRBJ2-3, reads DTGVSQNPRHKITKRGQNVTFRCDPISEHNRLYWYRQTLGQGPEFLTYFQNEAQLEKSRLLSDRFSAERPKGSFSTLEIQRTEQGDSAMYLCASSQRVLGTDTQYFGPGTRLTVL.

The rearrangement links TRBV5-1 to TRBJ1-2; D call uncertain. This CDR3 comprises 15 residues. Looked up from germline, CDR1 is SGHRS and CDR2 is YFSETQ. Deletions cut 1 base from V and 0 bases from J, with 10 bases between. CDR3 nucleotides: TGCGCCAGCAGCTTGTGGAGGCTTGCTAACTATGGCTACACCTTC. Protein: CASSLWRLANYGYTF.

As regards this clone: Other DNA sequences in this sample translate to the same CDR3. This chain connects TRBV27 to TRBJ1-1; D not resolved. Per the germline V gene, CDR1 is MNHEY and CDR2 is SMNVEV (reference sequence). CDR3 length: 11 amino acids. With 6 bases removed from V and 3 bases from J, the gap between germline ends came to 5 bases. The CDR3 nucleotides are TGTGCCAGCAGCTCGTACACTGAAGCTTTCTTT. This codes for CASSSYTEAFF.

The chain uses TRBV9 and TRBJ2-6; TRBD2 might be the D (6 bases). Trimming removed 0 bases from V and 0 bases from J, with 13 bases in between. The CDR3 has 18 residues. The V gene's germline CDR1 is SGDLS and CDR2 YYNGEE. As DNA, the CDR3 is TGTGCCAGCAGCGTAGTGGACGGGAGTAGCTCTGGGGCCAACGTCCTGACTTTC. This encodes CASSVVDGSSSGANVLTF.